This T cell receptor beta chain was captured by sequencing in a study of control samples from healthy donors and cancer patients (dated by TCRdb to 2018 to 2021). A remark on this clone: Its antigen has not been determined. The input lacks base qualities; no much larger clone sits a single base away.

To prepare the library, the immunoSEQ multiplex PCR assay was applied. This immuneACCESS table, as held by TCRdb, lists in-frame sequences with V and J called but not all clones. Of the missing ones, under half trace to an unresolved V gene in checked studies; the others have no known cause. The sample records roughly 170,000 clones, around 93% of which are singletons. The leading ten clones occupy over 1.3% of the sample. From the cysteine through the phenylalanine, the CDR3 covers 12 amino acids. The read is trimmed to its CDR3 DNA, 36 bases read in frame from base 1. Based on the germline V gene (reference sequence), the CDR1 and CDR2 sequences are SGHKS and YYEKEE. Between the V and J ends, shortened by 7 bases and 5 bases respectively, the junction contains 12 bases.

The sequenced sample consisted of blood. The chain is made from TRBV5-5 and TRBJ1-1, with TRBD1 as a weak D call on 6 bases. This clonotype was sampled from a young man in good health. The DNA sequence is given as TGTGCCAGCGCAGGGGTATCGACTGAAGCTTTCTTT. Its protein reads: CASAGVSTEAFF.